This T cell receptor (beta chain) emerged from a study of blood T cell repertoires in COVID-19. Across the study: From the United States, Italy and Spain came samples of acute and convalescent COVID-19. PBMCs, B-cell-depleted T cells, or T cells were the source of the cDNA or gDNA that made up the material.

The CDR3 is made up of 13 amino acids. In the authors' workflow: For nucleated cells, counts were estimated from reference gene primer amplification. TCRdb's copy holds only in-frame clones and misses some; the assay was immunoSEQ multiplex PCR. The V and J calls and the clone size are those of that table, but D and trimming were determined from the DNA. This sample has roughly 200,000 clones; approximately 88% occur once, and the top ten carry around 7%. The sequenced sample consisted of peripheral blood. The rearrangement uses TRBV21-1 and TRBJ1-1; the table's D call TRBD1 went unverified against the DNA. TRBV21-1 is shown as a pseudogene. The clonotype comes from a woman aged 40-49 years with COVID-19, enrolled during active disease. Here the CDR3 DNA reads TGTGCCAGCAGCAAAGCAGGGGACACTGAAGCTTTCTTT. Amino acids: CASSKAGDTEAFF.